The entry below describes one TCR beta chain. What it binds is not known. The data were produced by immunoSEQ multiplex PCR, yet TCRdb's version contains in-frame clones alone and is incomplete. The sample shows more than 75,000 clones, roughly 94% of them seen only once. This specimen belongs to a study of T cell responses to AZD1222 COVID-19 vaccine. Study-wide findings and caveats: A mostly white British donor set with more females was recruited, and clonal diversity was possibly underestimated.

CDR3 length: 14 residues. The germline CDR1 and CDR2 sequences are MDHEN and SYDVKM. The V end was cut by 2 bases, the J end by 0 bases, with 8 bases between. Sample: peripheral blood, taken on day 0 of AZD1222 vaccination. The chain combines TRBV28 with TRBJ2-7; tentatively, D is TRBD1 (5 bases). The TCR originated in an adult in good health. CDR3: CASSLGAISYEQYF. The CDR3 DNA reads TGTGCCAGCAGTTTAGGGGCGATCTCCTACGAGCAGTACTTC.